These T cell receptor beta chains were read from a single sample in a study of blood T cell repertoires in COVID-19. TCRdb's copy holds only in-frame clones and misses some; the assay was immunoSEQ multiplex PCR. There are hundreds of thousands of clones in the sample; roughly 86% occur only once, and approximately 3.5% lies in the top ten. Specimen: PBMCs or T cells enriched from blood (not recorded which). These receptors were collected from a woman aged 40-49 years with acute COVID-19. CDR3s include the opening cysteine and the closing phenylalanine or tryptophan. Each record gives: clone size, D gene, V gene, J gene, CDR3 protein, CDR3 DNA. The D gene is left open where the match is weak. Clone size is shown for a subset of rows, as once, few, many or a class of expanded clone.

clone size: NA; D gene: TRBD2; V gene: TRBV7-3; J gene: TRBJ2-1; CDR3 protein: CASSFIAGGSYNEQFF; CDR3 DNA: TGTGCCAGCAGCTTTATAGCGGGGGGCTCCTACAATGAGCAGTTCTTC
clone size: NA; D gene: NA; V gene: TRBV3-1/TRBV3-2; J gene: TRBJ2-7; CDR3 protein: CASSRDIGEQYF; CDR3 DNA: TGTGCCAGCAGCCGGGACATCGGCGAGCAGTACTTC
clone size: NA; D gene: TRBD2; V gene: TRBV12-5; J gene: TRBJ2-1; CDR3 protein: CASGQTSGVYNEQFF; CDR3 DNA: TGTGCTAGTGGCCAGACTAGCGGAGTCTACAATGAGCAGTTCTTC
clone size: NA; D gene: TRBD2; V gene: TRBV24-1; J gene: TRBJ2-5; CDR3 protein: CATSERTSGRSGETQYF; CDR3 DNA: TGTGCCACCAGTGAAAGGACTAGCGGGAGATCGGGAGAGACCCAGTACTTC
clone size: NA; D gene: NA; V gene: TRBV2; J gene: TRBJ2-3; CDR3 protein: CASSERLEGAIGQYF; CDR3 DNA: TGTGCCAGCAGTGAAAGACTAGAAGGGGCGATAGGGCAGTATTTT
clone size: once; D gene: TRBD1; V gene: TRBV27; J gene: TRBJ1-2; CDR3 protein: CASRDPGQEYGYTF; CDR3 DNA: TGTGCCAGCAGGGACCCGGGACAGGAGTATGGCTACACCTTC
clone size: NA; D gene: NA; V gene: TRBV21-1; J gene: TRBJ2-7; CDR3 protein: CASSKRDRVTYEQYF; CDR3 DNA: TGTGCCAGCAGCAAGCGGGACAGGGTAACCTACGAGCAGTACTTC
clone size: NA; D gene: NA; V gene: TRBV10-2; J gene: TRBJ1-1; CDR3 protein: CASSGGSGMNTEAFF; CDR3 DNA: TGCGCCAGCAGCGGAGGGTCTGGGATGAACACTGAAGCTTTCTTT
clone size: once; D gene: NA; V gene: TRBV24-1; J gene: TRBJ2-5; CDR3 protein: CATSDLGGRAQYF; CDR3 DNA: TGTGCCACCAGTGATCTAGGGGGGAGGGCCCAGTACTTC
clone size: NA; D gene: TRBD1; V gene: TRBV11-2; J gene: TRBJ2-1; CDR3 protein: CASSSSTGLYNEQFF; CDR3 DNA: TGTGCCAGCAGCTCCTCGACAGGGCTATACAATGAGCAGTTCTTC
clone size: NA; D gene: NA; V gene: TRBV7-6; J gene: TRBJ2-1; CDR3 protein: CASSPAGAGYNEQFF; CDR3 DNA: TGTGCCAGCAGCCCAGCTGGAGCGGGTTACAATGAGCAGTTCTTC
clone size: few; D gene: NA; V gene: TRBV10-1; J gene: TRBJ2-5; CDR3 protein: CASSEGRPSRQETQYF; CDR3 DNA: TGCGCCAGCAGTGAGGGGCGACCAAGTCGGCAAGAGACCCAGTACTTC
clone size: NA; D gene: TRBD1; V gene: TRBV6-1; J gene: TRBJ2-7; CDR3 protein: CASSEAFGTGHLYEQYF; CDR3 DNA: TGTGCCAGCAGTGAAGCCTTCGGGACAGGGCATTTGTACGAGCAGTACTTC
clone size: NA; D gene: NA; V gene: TRBV5-5; J gene: TRBJ2-2; CDR3 protein: CASSLSSSDTGELFF; CDR3 DNA: TGTGCCAGCAGCTTGAGTAGCAGTGACACCGGGGAGCTGTTTTTT
clone size: once; D gene: TRBD1; V gene: TRBV11-3; J gene: TRBJ1-4; CDR3 protein: CASSPRQGRIEKLFF; CDR3 DNA: TGTGCCAGCAGCCCTAGACAGGGAAGGATCGAAAAACTGTTTTTT
clone size: NA; D gene: TRBD2; V gene: TRBV6-1; J gene: TRBJ2-5; CDR3 protein: CASSESGLAHKQYF; CDR3 DNA: TGTGCCAGCAGTGAGTCGGGACTAGCCCACAAGCAGTACTTC